This T cell receptor (beta chain) stems from a study of T cells in Graves' hyperthyroidism and ophthalmopathy. CDR1 and CDR2 (germline): LGHDT, YNNKEL (reference sequence). Trimming removed 0 bases at V and 0 bases at J, with 8 bases between. This CDR3 region has 16 residues. Amplified regions were TCR beta CDR3 sequences from RNA transcripts. Using the HTBI primer set, a first-round RT-PCR was run on the TCR CDR3. A single record per CDR3 protein comes from TCRdb applying MiXCR to the multiplex PCR reads. The data show 350,000 or so distinct CDR3 sequences, about 20% seen once. This clonotype was recorded many times.

The sample was blood. The receptor comes from a woman aged 45 to 65 with Graves' hyperthyroidism. The chain employs TRBV3-1 and TRBJ2-2; D gene uncertain. The chain's CDR3 is CASSQDPSSNTGELFF. CDR3 DNA sequence: TGTGCCAGCAGCCAAGACCCGAGCTCGAACACCGGGGAGCTGTTTTTT.